This T cell receptor (beta chain) was sequenced during a study of regulatory T cells in long-lasting Graves disease. The time point was: newly diagnosed GD, antithyroid drugs for less than 3 months. From RNA extracted from PBMCs, the TCR library was made. Combining iRepertoire HTBI primers with Arm-PCR of CDR3 regions, the authors built TCR beta libraries. TCRdb reprocessed the multiplex PCR reads via MiXCR and lists one record per CDR3 protein. The table records some 460,000 distinct CDR3 sequences, 15% to 20% of them present only once. This CDR3 has 16 residues. From germline, CDR1 is SGHRS and CDR2 YFSETQ. Points on this clonotype: Germline is not matched at one junction end, which may reflect a read error.

These data were likewise used in another study, on T cells in Graves' hyperthyroidism and ophthalmopathy.

This receptor was taken from a man aged 35 to 55 with Graves disease. Sequences were derived from peripheral blood mononuclear cells (PBMCs), sampled at new diagnosis, from a patient treated with antithyroid drugs. V and J are TRBV5-1 and TRBJ2-1; the match to TRBD2 covers 8 bases. The CDR3: CASSSGGRASYNEQFF. CDR3 nucleotide sequence: TGTGCCAGCAGCTCGGGGGGGAGGGCGTCCTACAATGAGCAGTTCTTC.